The clone carrying this TCR beta chain has just a few counts. This entry belongs to a study of cytomegalovirus exposure and HLA in healthy donors. The germline CDR1 and CDR2 sequences are SGDLS and YYNGEE. The CDR3 sequence is 18 residues long. The J segment lost 1 base and the V segment lost 3 bases, leaving 8 bases of the junction unmatched. PCR primers comprised 60 Vbeta and 13 Jbeta primers. Measured with immunoSEQ multiplex PCR; TCRdb has only the in-frame clones, and not every one. The sample lists over 150,000 clones, around 68% occurring once. The TCR originated in a woman aged 35 to 49 in good health and CMV-seropositive. The sample taken for sequencing was PBMCs. The chain is built from TRBV9 and TRBJ2-1; 12 bases fit TRBD2. This CDR3 is CASSEYLAGGPSYNEQFF. The CDR3 coding sequence is TGTGCCAGCAGCGAGTATCTAGCGGGAGGGCCTTCCTACAATGAGCAGTTCTTC.